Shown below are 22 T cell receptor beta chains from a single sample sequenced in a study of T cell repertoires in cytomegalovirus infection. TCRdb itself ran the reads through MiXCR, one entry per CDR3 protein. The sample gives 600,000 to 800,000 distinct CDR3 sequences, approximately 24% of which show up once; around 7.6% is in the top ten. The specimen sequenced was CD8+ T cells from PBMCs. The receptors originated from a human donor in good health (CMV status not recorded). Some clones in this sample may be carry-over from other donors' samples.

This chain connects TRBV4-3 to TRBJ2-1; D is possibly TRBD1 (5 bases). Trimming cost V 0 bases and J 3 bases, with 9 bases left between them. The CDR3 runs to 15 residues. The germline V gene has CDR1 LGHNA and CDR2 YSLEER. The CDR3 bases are TGCGCCAGCAGCCAAGATGATCAGGGCTACAATGAGCAGTTCTTC. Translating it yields CASSQDDQGYNEQFF.

Here the CDR3 reads CASRTGEATGELFF. CDR3 DNA sequence: TGTGCCAGCCGGACAGGGGAGGCCACCGGGGAGCTGTTTTTT. V and J are TRBV10-3 and TRBJ2-2; TRBD1 aligns across 9 bases. This CDR3 contains 14 residues. The V and J ends lost 10 bases and 4 bases, in that order; junction bases with no gene match: 7. Germline CDR1 is ENHRY and CDR2 is SYGVKD.

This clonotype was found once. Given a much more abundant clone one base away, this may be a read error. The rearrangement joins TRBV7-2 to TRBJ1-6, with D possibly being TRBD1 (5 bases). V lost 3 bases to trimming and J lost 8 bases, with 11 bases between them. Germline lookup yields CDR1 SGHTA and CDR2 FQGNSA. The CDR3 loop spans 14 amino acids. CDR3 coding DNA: TGTGCCAGCAGCTTCGGGGCCGATGATTCACCCCTCCACTTT. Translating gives CASSFGADDSPLHF.

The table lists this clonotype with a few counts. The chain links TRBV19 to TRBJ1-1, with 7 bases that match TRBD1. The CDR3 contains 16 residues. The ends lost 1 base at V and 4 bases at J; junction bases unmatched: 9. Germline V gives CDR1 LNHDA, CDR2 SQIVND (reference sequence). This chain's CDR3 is CASSIANYRGVTEAFF. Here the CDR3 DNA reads TGTGCCAGTAGTATAGCCAACTACAGGGGCGTCACTGAAGCTTTCTTT.

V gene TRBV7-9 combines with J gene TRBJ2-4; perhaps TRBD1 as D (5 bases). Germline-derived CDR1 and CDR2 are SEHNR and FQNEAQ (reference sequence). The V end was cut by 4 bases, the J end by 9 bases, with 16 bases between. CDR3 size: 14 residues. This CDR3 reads CASSSPQGHGIQYF. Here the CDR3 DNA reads TGTGCCAGCAGCTCGCCCCAAGGACACGGCATTCAGTACTTC.

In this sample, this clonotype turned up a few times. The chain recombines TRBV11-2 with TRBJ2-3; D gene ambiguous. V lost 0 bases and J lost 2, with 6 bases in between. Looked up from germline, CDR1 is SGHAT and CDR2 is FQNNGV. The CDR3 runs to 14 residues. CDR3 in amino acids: CASSLDISTDTQYF. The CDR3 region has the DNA TGTGCCAGCAGCTTAGACATATCCACAGATACGCAGTATTTT.

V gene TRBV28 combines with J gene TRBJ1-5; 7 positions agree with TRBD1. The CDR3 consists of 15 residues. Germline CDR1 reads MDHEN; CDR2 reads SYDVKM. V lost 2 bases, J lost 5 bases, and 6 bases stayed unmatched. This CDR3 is CASSLKGALYQPQHF. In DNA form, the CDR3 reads TGTGCCAGCAGTTTAAAGGGGGCTCTATATCAGCCCCAGCATTTT.

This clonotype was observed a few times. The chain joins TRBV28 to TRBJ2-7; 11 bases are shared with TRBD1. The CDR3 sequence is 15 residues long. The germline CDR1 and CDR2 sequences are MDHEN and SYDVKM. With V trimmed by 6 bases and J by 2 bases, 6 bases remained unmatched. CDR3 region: CASSQDRGQAYEQYV. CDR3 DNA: TGTGCCAGCAGCCAGGACAGGGGGCAAGCCTACGAGCAGTACGTC.

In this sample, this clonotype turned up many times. CDR3 region: CASSPGVSTDTQYF. As DNA, the CDR3 is TGTGCCAGCAGCCCGGGTGTGAGCACAGATACGCAGTATTTT. This chain uses TRBV6-6 with TRBJ2-3; D is undetermined. V lost 6 bases and J lost 0, with 10 bases in between. The germline gives CDR1 MNHNY, CDR2 SVGAGI (reference sequence). The CDR3 length is 14 residues.

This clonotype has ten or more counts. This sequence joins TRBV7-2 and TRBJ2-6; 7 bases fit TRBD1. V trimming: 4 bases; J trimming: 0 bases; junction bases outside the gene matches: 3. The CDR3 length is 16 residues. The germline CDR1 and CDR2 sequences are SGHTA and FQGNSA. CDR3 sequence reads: CASSSTGFSGANVLTF. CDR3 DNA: TGTGCCAGCAGCTCGACAGGGTTCTCTGGGGCCAACGTCCTGACTTTC. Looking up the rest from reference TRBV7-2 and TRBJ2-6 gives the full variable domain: GAGVSQSPSNKVTEKGKDVELRCDPISGHTALYWYRQSLGQGLEFLIYFQGNSAPDKSGLPSDRFSAERTGGSVSTLTIQRTQQEDSAVYLCASSSTGFSGANVLTFGAGSRLTVL.

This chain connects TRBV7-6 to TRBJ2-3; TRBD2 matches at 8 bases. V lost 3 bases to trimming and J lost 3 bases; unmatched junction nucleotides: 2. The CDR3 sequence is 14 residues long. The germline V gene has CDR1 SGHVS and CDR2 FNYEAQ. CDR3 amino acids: CASSLRGETDTQYF. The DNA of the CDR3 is TGTGCCAGCAGCTTGCGGGGGGAGACAGATACGCAGTATTTT.

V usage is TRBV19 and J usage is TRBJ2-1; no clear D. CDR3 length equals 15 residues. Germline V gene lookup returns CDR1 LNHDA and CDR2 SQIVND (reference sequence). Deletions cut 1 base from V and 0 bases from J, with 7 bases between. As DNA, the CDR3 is TGTGCCAGTAGTATAGCCCCTGGCTCCTACAATGAGCAGTTCTTC. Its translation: CASSIAPGSYNEQFF.

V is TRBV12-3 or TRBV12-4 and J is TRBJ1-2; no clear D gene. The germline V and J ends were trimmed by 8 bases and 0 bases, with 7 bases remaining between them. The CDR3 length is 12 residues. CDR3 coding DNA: TGTGCCAGCGGGGAATCTAACTATGGCTACACCTTC. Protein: CASGESNYGYTF.

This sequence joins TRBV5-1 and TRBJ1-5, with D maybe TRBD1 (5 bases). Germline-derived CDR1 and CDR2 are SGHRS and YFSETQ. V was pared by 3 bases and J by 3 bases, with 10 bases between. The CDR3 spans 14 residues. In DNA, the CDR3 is TGCGCCAGCAGCTCAGGGCTAGACAATCAGCCCCAGCATTTT. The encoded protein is CASSSGLDNQPQHF.

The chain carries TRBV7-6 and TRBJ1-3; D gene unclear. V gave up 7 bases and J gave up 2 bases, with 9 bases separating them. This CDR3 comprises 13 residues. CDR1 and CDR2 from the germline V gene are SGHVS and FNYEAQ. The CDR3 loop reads CASNSGTGNTIYF. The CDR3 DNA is TGTGCCAGCAACTCCGGAACTGGAAACACCATATATTTT.

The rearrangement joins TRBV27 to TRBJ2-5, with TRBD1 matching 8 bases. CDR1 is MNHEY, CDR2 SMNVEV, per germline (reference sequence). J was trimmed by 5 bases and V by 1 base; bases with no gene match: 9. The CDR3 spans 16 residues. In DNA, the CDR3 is TGTGCCAGCAGTTTATACTACGACAGGGGTGAGGAGACCCAGTACTTC. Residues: CASSLYYDRGEETQYF.

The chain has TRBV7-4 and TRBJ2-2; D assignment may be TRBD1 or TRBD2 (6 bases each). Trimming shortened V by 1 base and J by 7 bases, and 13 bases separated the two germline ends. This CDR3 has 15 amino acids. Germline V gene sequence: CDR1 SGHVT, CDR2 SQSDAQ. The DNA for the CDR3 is TGTGCCAGCAGCTTAGTAGGGGGGCCGAACGGGGAGCTGTTTTTT. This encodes CASSLVGGPNGELFF.

The CDR3 loop reads CASSHKGRVSSYEQYV. CDR3 sequence (DNA): TGCGCCAGCAGTCATAAGGGAAGGGTGAGCTCCTACGAGCAGTACGTC. The chain carries TRBV23-1 and TRBJ2-7, with unresolved D. TRBV23-1 is treated as an ORF (open reading frame) with a function not yet certain. V was clipped by 3 bases and J by 0 bases, with 15 bases between them. CDR3 length equals 16 residues.

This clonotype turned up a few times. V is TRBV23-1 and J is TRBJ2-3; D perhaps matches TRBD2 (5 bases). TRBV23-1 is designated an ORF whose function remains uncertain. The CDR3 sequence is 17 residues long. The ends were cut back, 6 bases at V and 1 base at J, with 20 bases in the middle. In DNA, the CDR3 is TGCGCCAGCAGCCGCTGGTGTTGTCGAGCGGGCACAGATACGCAGTATTTT. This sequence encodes CASSRWCCRAGTDTQYF.

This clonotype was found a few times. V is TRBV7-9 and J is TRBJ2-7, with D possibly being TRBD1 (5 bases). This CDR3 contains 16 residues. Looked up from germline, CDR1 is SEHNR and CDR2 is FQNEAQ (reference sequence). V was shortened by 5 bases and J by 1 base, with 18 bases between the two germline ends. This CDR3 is CASSPGIFRSSYEQYV. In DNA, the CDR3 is TGTGCCAGCAGCCCAGGGATCTTCAGGAGTTCCTACGAGCAGTACGTC.

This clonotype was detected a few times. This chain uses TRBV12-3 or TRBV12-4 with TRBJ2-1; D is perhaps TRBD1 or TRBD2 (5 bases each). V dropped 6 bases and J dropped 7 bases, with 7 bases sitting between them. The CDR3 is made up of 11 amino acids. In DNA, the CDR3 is TGTGCCAGCAGAGGGGAGAATGAGCAGTTCTTC. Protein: CASRGENEQFF.

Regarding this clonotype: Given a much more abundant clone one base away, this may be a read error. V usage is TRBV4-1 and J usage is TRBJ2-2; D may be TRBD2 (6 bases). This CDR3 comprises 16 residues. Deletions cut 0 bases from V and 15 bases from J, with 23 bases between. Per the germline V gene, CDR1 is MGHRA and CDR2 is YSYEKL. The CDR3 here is CASSQDLVALTGVMFF. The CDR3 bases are TGCGCCAGCAGCCAAGATTTGGTGGCCCTAACGGGGGTGATGTTTTTT.